Presented here are 27 T cell receptor beta chains from one specimen sequenced in a study of shared clonotypes between healthy human individuals. Here immunoSEQ multiplex PCR was the method, and the copy in TCRdb shows in-frame clones only, minus some. Among over a million clones listed, about 75% were seen once. Sequences were obtained from memory CD4+ T cells sorted from blood. The subset is: CD45RA-negative fraction. The receptors were gathered from a man in his late teens or twenties in good health.

The V gene is TRBV11-2, the J gene TRBJ2-7; no reliable D call. In germline, CDR1 is SGHAT, CDR2 FQNNGV. The CDR3 covers 12 residues. V lost 5 bases and J 4 bases, leaving 9 bases between the germline ends. The CDR3 loop is CASSPANYEQYF. CDR3 bases: TGTGCCAGCAGCCCGGCGAATTACGAGCAGTACTTC.

This chain links TRBV19 with TRBJ2-4, with 9 positions matching TRBD2. The J segment lost 4 bases and the V segment lost 4 bases, leaving 2 bases of the junction unmatched. There are 14 residues in the CDR3. The germline CDR1 and CDR2 sequences are LNHDA and SQIVND (reference sequence). The CDR3 spells CASSTTSGKNIQYF. In DNA, the CDR3 is TGTGCCAGTAGTACTACTAGCGGGAAAAACATTCAGTACTTC.

Comment on this clone: One end of the junction varies from germline; a read error may be responsible. The rearrangement links TRBV19 to TRBJ1-1; unclear D gene. Germline V gene data show CDR1 as LNHDA and CDR2 as SQIVND (reference sequence). The CDR3 has 15 residues. The CDR3 here is CASRIDTRMNTEAFF. The CDR3 DNA sequence: TGTGCCAGTAGAATAGACACGCGAATGAACACTGAAGCTTTCTTT.

A few counts support this clone. The J gene is TRBJ2-7, the V gene TRBV2, with D hard to call. The CDR3 sequence is 11 residues long. Trimming left V 5 bases short and J 7 bases short, with 9 bases between. The V gene's germline CDR1 is SNHLY and CDR2 FYNNEI. The CDR3 coding sequence is TGTGCCAGCAGTTTTATGGGAGAGCAGTACTTC. This codes for CASSFMGEQYF.

The J gene is TRBJ2-2, the V gene TRBV7-7, with D unclear. This CDR3 spans 13 amino acids. CDR1 and CDR2 from the germline V gene are SSHAT and FNYEAQ (reference sequence). The CDR3 is CAKNELNTGELFF. CDR3 nucleotides: TGTGCAAAAAACGAGTTAAACACCGGGGAGCTGTTTTTT.

CDR3: CASRDGQSYEQYF. For the CDR3, the DNA is TGTGCCAGCAGAGACGGACAGTCCTACGAGCAGTACTTC. V is TRBV28 and J is TRBJ2-7, with a tentative D call TRBD1 (6 bases). V lost 6 bases, J lost 1 base, and 10 bases lay in between. Germline CDR1 is MDHEN and CDR2 is SYDVKM. This CDR3 comprises 13 residues.

The V call is TRBV7-2, the J call TRBJ2-7; 11 bases map to TRBD2. This CDR3 spans 15 amino acids. Germline V gives CDR1 SGHTA, CDR2 FQGNSA. Losses at the gene ends were 5 bases for V and 3 bases for J; bases not matched to a gene: 6. CDR3 DNA: TGTGCCAGCAGCCCAACACTAGCGGGAGTCTACGAGCAGTACTTC. Translated: CASSPTLAGVYEQYF.

This sequence joins TRBV19 and TRBJ2-3; D tentatively fits TRBD1 or TRBD2 (6 bases each). CDR3 size: 14 residues. Trimming left V 5 bases short and J 0 bases short, with 9 bases between. The V gene's germline CDR1 is LNHDA and CDR2 SQIVND (reference sequence). The CDR3 loop is CASSRGPSTDTQYF. The CDR3 DNA sequence: TGTGCCAGTAGTCGGGGGCCTAGCACAGATACGCAGTATTTT.

The gene calls are TRBV4-1 and TRBJ2-2; D might be TRBD1 or TRBD2, each matching 5 bases. Germline CDR1 reads MGHRA; CDR2 reads YSYEKL. CDR3 length equals 20 residues. The V gene lost 0 bases and the J gene lost 0 bases, with 20 bases spanning the gap. As DNA, the CDR3 is TGCGCCAGCAGCCAAGACCCGGGGCGTTGGCTACTACCGAACACCGGGGAGCTGTTTTTT. This sequence encodes CASSQDPGRWLLPNTGELFF.

This chain uses TRBV21-1 with TRBJ1-1. TRBV21-1 is flagged as a pseudogene. This CDR3 spans 16 amino acids. The CDR3 coding sequence is TGTGCCAGCAGCAACTATATTAACCCCAGTAACACTGAAGCTTTCTTT. As protein: CASSNYINPSNTEAFF.

The genes are TRBV19 and TRBJ1-5; maybe TRBD1 (6 bases). The CDR3 length is 17 residues. Germline assignment: CDR1 LNHDA and CDR2 SQIVND (reference sequence). Trimming shortened V by 3 bases and J by 5 bases, and 20 bases separated the two germline ends. The DNA for the CDR3 is TGTGCCAGTAGTATTGTCCAGGGGAATTGGGGAGATCAGCCCCAGCATTTT. Translated, it gives CASSIVQGNWGDQPQHF.

This clone was counted between two and nine times. V is TRBV2 and J is TRBJ2-3; D gene ambiguous. Trimming removed 4 bases from V and 2 bases from J, with 13 bases in between. Germline V gene lookup returns CDR1 SNHLY and CDR2 FYNNEI. The CDR3 has 15 residues. Here the CDR3 DNA reads TGTGCCAGCAGTGCGCACGGTAGATACACAGATACGCAGTATTTT. Translation gives CASSAHGRYTDTQYF.

V gene TRBV7-2 combines with J gene TRBJ2-2; 7 bases line up with TRBD2. The J segment lost 1 base and the V segment lost 5 bases, leaving 4 bases of the junction unmatched. CDR3 length: 15 residues. CDR1 SGHTA and CDR2 FQGNSA come from the germline V gene. CDR3 protein: CASSLIAGNTGELFF. The CDR3 nucleotides read TGTGCCAGCAGCCTCATAGCGGGGAACACCGGGGAGCTGTTTTTT.

The V and J genes are TRBV5-6 and TRBJ2-1, with no clear D. Per germline, CDR1 SGHDT and CDR2 YYEEEE. V lost 4 bases and J lost 3, with 14 bases in between. The CDR3 spans 15 residues. The chain's CDR3 is CASSRIDQDYNEQFF. CDR3 in DNA: TGTGCCAGCAGCCGAATTGACCAGGACTACAATGAGCAGTTCTTC.

V usage is TRBV10-1 and J usage is TRBJ2-2, with 7 bases that match TRBD2. V lost 2 bases to trimming and J lost 6 bases; unmatched junction nucleotides: 9. Germline CDR1 reads WNHNN; CDR2 reads SYGVQD (reference sequence). The CDR3 covers 16 residues. The CDR3 loop is CASSEIRLARPGELFF. The CDR3 region has the DNA TGCGCCAGCAGTGAGATAAGACTAGCAAGACCCGGGGAGCTGTTTTTT.

CDR3 DNA sequence: TGTGCCAGCAGCTTACGGGAGGCCCAGTACTTC. Its translation is CASSLREAQYF. The V gene is TRBV11-2, the J gene TRBJ2-5; 7 bases line up with TRBD2. With V trimmed by 2 bases and J by 9 bases, 0 bases remained unmatched. The CDR3 is 11 amino acids. Germline CDR1 reads SGHAT; CDR2 reads FQNNGV.

The chain recombines TRBV11-2 with TRBJ2-3; the match to TRBD2 covers 13 bases. V was clipped by 1 base and J by 4 bases; unmatched bases: 5. Per the germline V gene, CDR1 is SGHAT and CDR2 is FQNNGV. The CDR3 extends over 17 amino acids. CDR3 bases: TGTGCCAGCAGCTTAGGCCGGACTAGCGGGAGTCCAGATACGCAGTATTTT. Amino acid sequence: CASSLGRTSGSPDTQYF.

The chain links TRBV10-3 to TRBJ1-1; D is ambiguous. The CDR3 spans 13 residues. V was trimmed by 11 bases and J by 5 bases, leaving 18 bases between them. From germline, CDR1 is ENHRY and CDR2 SYGVKD. CDR3 residues: CASLPDVRTEAFF. The CDR3 coding sequence is TGTGCCTCTCTTCCGGACGTAAGGACTGAAGCTTTCTTT.

The chain uses TRBV7-9 and TRBJ2-2, with a tentative D call TRBD2 (7 bases). Trimming took off 5 bases at V and 6 bases at J, with 22 bases between the two ends. The CDR3 has 17 residues. The germline CDR1 and CDR2 sequences are SEHNR and FQNEAQ (reference sequence). The CDR3 loop reads CASSPLGGRGGAGELFF. The CDR3 DNA is TGTGCCAGCAGCCCCCTGGGGGGGCGGGGAGGCGCCGGGGAGCTGTTTTTT.

This clone was seen once. CDR3 DNA: TGTGCCTGGAGTGTACAGATTTACGAGCAGTACTTC. It codes for CAWSVQIYEQYF. The rearrangement joins TRBV30 to TRBJ2-7; no definite D call. Germline assignment: CDR1 GTSNPN and CDR2 SVGIG (reference sequence). CDR3 length equals 12 residues. The germline V and J ends were trimmed by 0 bases and 4 bases, with 7 bases remaining between them.

The V call is TRBV20-1, the J call TRBJ1-4; no firm D call. The CDR3 contains 10 residues. V lost 6 bases and J 8 bases, leaving 7 bases between the germline ends. In germline, CDR1 is DFQATT, CDR2 SNEGSKA (reference sequence). Here the CDR3 DNA reads TGCAGTGCCAGCGAGGAAAAACTGTTTTTT. It yields the protein CSASEEKLFF.

With respect to this clone: The sample carries other DNA sequences with the same CDR3. This chain uses TRBV2 with TRBJ1-1; D is perhaps TRBD1 (5 bases). CDR1 is SNHLY, CDR2 FYNNEI, per germline. V lost 5 bases, J lost 1 base, and 8 bases lay in between. The CDR3 runs to 13 residues. The CDR3 reads CASSSTGNTEAFF. In DNA form, the CDR3 reads TGTGCCAGCAGTTCAACAGGGAACACTGAAGCTTTCTTT. Using reference TRBV2 and TRBJ1-1 for the parts outside the CDR3, the full variable domain is EPEVTQTPSHQVTQMGQEVILRCVPISNHLYFYWYRQILGQKVEFLVSFYNNEISEKSEIFDDQFSVERPDGSNFTLKIRSTKLEDSAMYFCASSSTGNTEAFFGQGTRLTVV.

This clone was detected ten times or more. The CDR3 DNA reads as TGTGCCAGCAGAAAGACAGGGAACACTGAAGCTTTCTTT. Its translation: CASRKTGNTEAFF. The genes are TRBV5-6 and TRBJ1-1, with D perhaps TRBD1 (6 bases). V was shortened by 5 bases and J by 1 base, with 9 bases between the two germline ends. The CDR3 is made up of 13 amino acids. CDR1 SGHDT and CDR2 YYEEEE come from the germline V gene.

This clone was seen a single time. The chain carries TRBV18 and TRBJ2-7, with D unclear. The CDR3 loop spans 13 amino acids. Trimming took 3 bases from V and 6 from J, leaving 12 bases between them. From germline, CDR1 is KGHSH and CDR2 LQKENI. CDR3 nucleotides: TGTGCCAGCTCACCCTCCCTCGGCCGCGAGCAGTACTTC. Protein product: CASSPSLGREQYF.

The genes are TRBV10-3 and TRBJ2-5; 12 nucleotides agree with TRBD2. The CDR3 is 16 residues long. Germline CDR1 ENHRY, CDR2 SYGVKD. The J segment lost 4 bases and the V segment lost 6 bases, leaving 9 bases of the junction unmatched. For the CDR3, the DNA is TGTGCCATCAGCACCCGGACTAGCGGGAATGGAGAGACCCAGTACTTC. It encodes CAISTRTSGNGETQYF.

The chain carries TRBV2 and TRBJ2-7; D is unresolved. Germline V gene lookup returns CDR1 SNHLY and CDR2 FYNNEI. The CDR3 extends over 12 amino acids. V lost 3 bases, J lost 9 bases, and 12 bases lay in between. The DNA of the CDR3 is TGTGCCAGCAGTGACACTGACTCTTGGCAGTACTTC. It specifies CASSDTDSWQYF.

The genes are TRBV11-2 and TRBJ2-3; D is ambiguous. Trimming removed 5 bases at V and 4 bases at J, with 7 bases between. The CDR3 extends over 12 amino acids. Germline V gene data show CDR1 as SGHAT and CDR2 as FQNNGV. The CDR3 here is CASSPFSDTQYF. CDR3 sequence (DNA): TGTGCCAGCAGCCCCTTCTCAGATACGCAGTATTTT.